The T cell receptor (beta chain) described here comes from a study of T cells in Graves' hyperthyroidism and ophthalmopathy. Diagnoses were established using clinical symptoms, serum thyroxine and TRAb, thyroid ultrasound and orbital computed tomography. Regions amplified from RNA transcripts were the TCR beta CDR3 regions. A set of HTBI primers served as the primers for a first-round RT-PCR of the TCR CDR3. TCRdb reprocessed the multiplex PCR reads with MiXCR, giving one entry per CDR3 protein. Of around 400,000 distinct CDR3 sequences in the sample, approximately 25% are singletons; the top ten hold 73%. General study findings and limits: Among clonotypes expanded in thyroid above 0.001, most were also found in blood.

The V gene's germline CDR1 is SGHRS and CDR2 YFSETQ. The CDR3 has 16 amino acids. Deletions cut 0 bases from V and 4 bases from J, with 14 bases between. For this clonotype: Antigen: not known.

The rearrangement joins TRBV5-1 to TRBJ2-1; D might be TRBD1 or TRBD2, each matching 6 bases. Sequencing used blood. The source is a man aged 45 to 65 with Graves' hyperthyroidism. The CDR3 sequence is CASSLGQVGGYNEQFF. In DNA form, the CDR3 reads TGCGCCAGCAGCTTGGGACAGGTCGGGGGTTACAATGAGCAGTTCTTC.